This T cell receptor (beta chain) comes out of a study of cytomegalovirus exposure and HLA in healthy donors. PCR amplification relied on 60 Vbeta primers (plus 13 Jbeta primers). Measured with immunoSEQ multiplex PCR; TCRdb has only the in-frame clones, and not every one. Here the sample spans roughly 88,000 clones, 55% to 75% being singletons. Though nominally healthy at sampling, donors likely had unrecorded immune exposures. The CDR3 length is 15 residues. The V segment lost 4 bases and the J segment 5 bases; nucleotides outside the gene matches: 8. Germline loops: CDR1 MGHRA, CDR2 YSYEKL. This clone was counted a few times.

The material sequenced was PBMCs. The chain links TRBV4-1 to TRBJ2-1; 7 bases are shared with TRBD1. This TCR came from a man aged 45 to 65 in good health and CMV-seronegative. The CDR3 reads CASSRGQERDNEQFF. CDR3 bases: TGCGCCAGCAGCCGAGGACAGGAGAGGGACAATGAGCAGTTCTTC.